This T cell receptor (beta chain) is from a study of blood T cell repertoires in COVID-19 (dated by TCRdb to 2018 to 2021). Context from the whole study: Samples from collaborators originated in the United States, Italy and Spain and spanned both the acute and convalescent phases of COVID-19. The repertoires were released in a freely available public database intended as a resource for research on the immune response to SARS-CoV-2. The material from the prospective study consisted of cDNA or gDNA derived from T cells, B-cell-depleted T cells, or PBMCs. Where available, HLA class I and class II types were taken from metadata supplied by the sample provider and were not determined by assay-based typing. Samples were obtained from the ongoing ImmuneRACE study (first 160 participants) and from 950 to 1,500 subjects provided by 6 global collaborators. Sample metadata almost always included a de-identified subject ID, COVID-19 status, age in years and sex. Deeply sampled blood TCRbeta repertoires from subjects exposed to, actively infected with, or recovered from COVID-19 were included in the dataset. The study at large found these results: Clinical and demographic metadata were provided uncurated, with the amount varying by source and participant.

TCRbeta CDR3 regions were amplified from genomic DNA by means of the immunoSEQ Assay, a bias-controlled multiplex PCR. Per the original workflow: The number of nucleated cells in each sample was estimated from the amplification of reference gene primers within the assay. To quantify the absolute abundance of each unique TCRbeta CDR3 rearrangement, sequence reads were collapsed and filtered. For each sample, productive Simpson clonality was calculated as the square root of Simpson's diversity index across productive rearrangements. TCRdb mirrors the immuneACCESS table, restricted to in-frame sequences. Some clones are absent from its copies; in checked studies, under half trace to an unresolved V gene, and the reason for the others is unknown. D and trimming come from the DNA, and the V and J calls and clone size come from that table. This sample holds more than 95,000 clones; 85% were observed only once. In total, the top ten clones hold about 6.9% of the sample.

Comments on this clone: Its antigen has not been determined. No base-level quality is on record; no much larger clone is a single base apart.

V loses 6 bases of germline sequence and J loses 0 bases, and the interval between the two ends is 15 bases. From the cysteine up to the phenylalanine, the CDR3 has a length of 16 residues. The DNA shown is the 48-base CDR3, in frame from base 1. CDR1 LGHDT and CDR2 YNNKEL were looked up in the germline V gene (reference sequence). The collaborating institutions used their own protocols to collect whole blood in K2EDTA tubes. For TCRbeta analysis, collaborators shipped samples as frozen whole blood, isolated PBMCs, or DNA extracted from either of those sample types. The sequence was collected from a man at least 80 years old with active or convalescent COVID-19. The sample taken for sequencing was peripheral blood. The sequence is built from TRBV3-1 (or the pseudogene TRBV3-2) and TRBJ1-3; TRBD1 is possibly the D segment (5 matching bases). The CDR3 region reads CASSPTGPHSGNTIYF. At the DNA level, the sequence is TGTGCCAGCAGTCCAACAGGACCTCACTCTGGAAACACCATATATTTT.